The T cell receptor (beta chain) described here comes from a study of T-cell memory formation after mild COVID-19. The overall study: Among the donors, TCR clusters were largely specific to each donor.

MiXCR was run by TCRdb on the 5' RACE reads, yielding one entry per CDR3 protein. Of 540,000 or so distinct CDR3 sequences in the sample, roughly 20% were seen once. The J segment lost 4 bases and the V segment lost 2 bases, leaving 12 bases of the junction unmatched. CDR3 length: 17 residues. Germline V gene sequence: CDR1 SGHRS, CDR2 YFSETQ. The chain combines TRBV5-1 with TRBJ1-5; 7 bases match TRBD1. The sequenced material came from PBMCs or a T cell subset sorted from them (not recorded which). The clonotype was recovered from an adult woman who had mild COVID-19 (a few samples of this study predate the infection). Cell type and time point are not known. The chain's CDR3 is CASSFPDRIIMNQPQHF. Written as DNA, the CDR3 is TGCGCCAGCAGCTTTCCGGACAGGATCATAATGAATCAGCCCCAGCATTTT.